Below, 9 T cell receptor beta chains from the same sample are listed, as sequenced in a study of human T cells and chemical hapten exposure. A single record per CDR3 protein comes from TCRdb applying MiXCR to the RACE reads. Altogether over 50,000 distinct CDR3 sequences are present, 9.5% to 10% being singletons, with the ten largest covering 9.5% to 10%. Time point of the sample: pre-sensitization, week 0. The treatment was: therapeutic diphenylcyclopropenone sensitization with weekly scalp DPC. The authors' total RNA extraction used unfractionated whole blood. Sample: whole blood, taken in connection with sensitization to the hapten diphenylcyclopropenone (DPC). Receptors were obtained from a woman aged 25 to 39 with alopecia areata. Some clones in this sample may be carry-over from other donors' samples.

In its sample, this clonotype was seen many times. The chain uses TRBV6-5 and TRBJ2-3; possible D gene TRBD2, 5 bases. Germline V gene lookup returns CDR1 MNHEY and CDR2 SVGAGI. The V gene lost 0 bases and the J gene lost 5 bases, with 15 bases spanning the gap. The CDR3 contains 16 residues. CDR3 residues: CASSYSPGMQVDTQYF. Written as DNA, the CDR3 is TGTGCCAGCAGTTACTCACCGGGGATGCAGGTAGATACGCAGTATTTT.

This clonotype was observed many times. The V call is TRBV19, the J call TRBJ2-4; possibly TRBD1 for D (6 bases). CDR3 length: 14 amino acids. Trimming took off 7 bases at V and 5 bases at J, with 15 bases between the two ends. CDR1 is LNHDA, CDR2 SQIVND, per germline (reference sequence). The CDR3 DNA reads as TGTGCCAGTACCCCTCGGGACAAGGAAAACATTCAGTACTTC. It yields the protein CASTPRDKENIQYF.

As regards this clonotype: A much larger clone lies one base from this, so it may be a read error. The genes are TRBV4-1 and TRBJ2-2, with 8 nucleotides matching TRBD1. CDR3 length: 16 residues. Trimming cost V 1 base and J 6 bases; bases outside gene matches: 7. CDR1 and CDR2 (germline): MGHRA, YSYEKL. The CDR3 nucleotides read TGCGCCAGCAGCCAAGCAGGACAGGGTAAACCCGGGGAGCTGTTTTTT. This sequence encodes CASSQAGQGKPGELFF.

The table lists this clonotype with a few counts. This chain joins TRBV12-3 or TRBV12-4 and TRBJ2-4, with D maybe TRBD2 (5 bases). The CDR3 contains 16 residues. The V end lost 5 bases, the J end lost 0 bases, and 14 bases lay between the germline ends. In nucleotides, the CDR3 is TGTGCCAGCAGTCCCGGACTGTTGCTAGCCAAAAACATTCAGTACTTC. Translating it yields CASSPGLLLAKNIQYF.

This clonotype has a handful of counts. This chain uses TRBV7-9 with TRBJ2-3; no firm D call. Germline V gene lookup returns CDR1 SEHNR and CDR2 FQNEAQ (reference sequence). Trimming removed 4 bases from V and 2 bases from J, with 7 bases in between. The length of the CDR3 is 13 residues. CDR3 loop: CASSSINTDTQYF. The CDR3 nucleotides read TGTGCCAGCAGCTCCATTAACACAGATACGCAGTATTTT.

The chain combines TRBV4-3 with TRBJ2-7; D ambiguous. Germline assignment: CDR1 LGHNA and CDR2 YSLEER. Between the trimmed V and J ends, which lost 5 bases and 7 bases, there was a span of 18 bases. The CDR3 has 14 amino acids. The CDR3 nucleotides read TGCGCCAGCAGCGTCGGATCCCCGCTGGTTGAGCAGTACTTC. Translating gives CASSVGSPLVEQYF.

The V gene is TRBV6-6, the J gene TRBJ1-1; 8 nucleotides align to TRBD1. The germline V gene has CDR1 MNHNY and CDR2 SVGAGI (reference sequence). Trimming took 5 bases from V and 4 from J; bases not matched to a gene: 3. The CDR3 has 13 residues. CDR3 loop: CASSTTGGTEAFF. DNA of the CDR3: TGTGCCAGCAGTACCACAGGGGGCACTGAAGCTTTCTTT.

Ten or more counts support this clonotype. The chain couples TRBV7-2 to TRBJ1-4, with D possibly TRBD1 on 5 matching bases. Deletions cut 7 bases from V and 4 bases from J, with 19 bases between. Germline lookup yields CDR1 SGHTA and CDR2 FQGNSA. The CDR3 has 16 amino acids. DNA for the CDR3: TGTGCCAGCAAGCTTGATCCATCGGGGGATAATGAAAAACTGTTTTTT. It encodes CASKLDPSGDNEKLFF.

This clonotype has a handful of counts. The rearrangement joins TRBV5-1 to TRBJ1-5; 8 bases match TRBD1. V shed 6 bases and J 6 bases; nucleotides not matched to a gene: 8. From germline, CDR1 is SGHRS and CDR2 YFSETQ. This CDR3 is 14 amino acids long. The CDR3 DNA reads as TGCGCCAGCACTATATCAGGGGGCGGTCAGCCCCAGCATTTT. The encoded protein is CASTISGGGQPQHF.